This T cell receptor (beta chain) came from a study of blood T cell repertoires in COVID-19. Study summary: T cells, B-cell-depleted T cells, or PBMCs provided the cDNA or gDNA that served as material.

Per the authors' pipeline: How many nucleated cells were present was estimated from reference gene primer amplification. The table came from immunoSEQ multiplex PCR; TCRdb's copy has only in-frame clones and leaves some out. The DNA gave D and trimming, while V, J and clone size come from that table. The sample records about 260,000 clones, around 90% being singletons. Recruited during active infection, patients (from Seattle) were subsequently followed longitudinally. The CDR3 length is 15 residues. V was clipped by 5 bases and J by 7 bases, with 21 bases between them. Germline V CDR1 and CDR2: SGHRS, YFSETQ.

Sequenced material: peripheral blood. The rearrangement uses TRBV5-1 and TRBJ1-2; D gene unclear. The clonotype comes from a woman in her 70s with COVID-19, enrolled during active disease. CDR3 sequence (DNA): TGCGCCAGCAGTTCATCCAACTACGGGGAATCTGGCTACACCTTC. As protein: CASSSSNYGESGYTF. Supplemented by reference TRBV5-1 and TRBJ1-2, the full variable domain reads KAGVTQTPRYLIKTRGQQVTLSCSPISGHRSVSWYQQTPGQGLQFLFEYFSETQRNKGNFPGRFSGRQFSNSRSEMNVSTLELGDSALYLCASSSSNYGESGYTFGSGTRLTVV.